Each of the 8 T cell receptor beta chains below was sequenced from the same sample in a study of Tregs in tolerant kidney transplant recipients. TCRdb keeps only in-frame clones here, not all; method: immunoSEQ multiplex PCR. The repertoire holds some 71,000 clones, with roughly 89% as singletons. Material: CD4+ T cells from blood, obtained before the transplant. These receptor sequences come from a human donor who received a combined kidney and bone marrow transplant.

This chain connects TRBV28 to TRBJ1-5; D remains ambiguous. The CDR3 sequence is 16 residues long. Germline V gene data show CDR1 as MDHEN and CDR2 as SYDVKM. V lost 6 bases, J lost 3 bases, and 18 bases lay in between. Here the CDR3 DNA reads TGTGCCAGCAGCCGCCACGGGAGGGTAGCCAATCAGCCCCAGCATTTT. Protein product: CASSRHGRVANQPQHF.

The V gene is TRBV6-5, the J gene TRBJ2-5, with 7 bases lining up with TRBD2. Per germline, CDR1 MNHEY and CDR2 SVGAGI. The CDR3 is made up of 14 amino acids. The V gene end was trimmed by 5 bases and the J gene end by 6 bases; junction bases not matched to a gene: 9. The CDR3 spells CASSERTSRQTQYF. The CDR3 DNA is TGTGCCAGCAGTGAGAGGACTAGTCGGCAGACCCAGTACTTC.

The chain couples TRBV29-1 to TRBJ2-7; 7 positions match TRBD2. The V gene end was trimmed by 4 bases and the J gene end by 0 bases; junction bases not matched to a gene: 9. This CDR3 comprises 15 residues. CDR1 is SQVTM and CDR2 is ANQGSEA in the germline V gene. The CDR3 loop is CSVVTWEGSSYEQYF. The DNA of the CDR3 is TGCAGCGTTGTAACGTGGGAGGGTAGCTCCTACGAGCAGTACTTC.

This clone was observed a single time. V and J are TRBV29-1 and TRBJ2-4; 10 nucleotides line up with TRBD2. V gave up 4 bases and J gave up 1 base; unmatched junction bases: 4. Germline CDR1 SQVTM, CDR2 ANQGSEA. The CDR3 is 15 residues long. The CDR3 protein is CSVGAGGLAKNIQYF. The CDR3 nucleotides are TGCAGCGTTGGAGCGGGAGGGCTGGCCAAAAACATTCAGTACTTC.

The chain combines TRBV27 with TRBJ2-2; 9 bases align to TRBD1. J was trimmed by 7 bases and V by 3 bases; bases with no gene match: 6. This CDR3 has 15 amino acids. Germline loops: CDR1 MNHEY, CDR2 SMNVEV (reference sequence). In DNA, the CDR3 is TGTGCCAGCAGTTTGATTGGGACAGGGAGCGGGGAGCTGTTTTTT. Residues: CASSLIGTGSGELFF.

This CDR3 reads CASSFPSSYNEQFF. The CDR3 DNA follows: TGTGCCAGCAGCTTCCCGAGCTCCTACAATGAGCAGTTCTTC. The chain combines TRBV5-6 with TRBJ2-1; D not resolved. The CDR3 extends over 14 amino acids. V shed 2 bases and J shed 0 bases, with 6 bases lying between them. Germline V gene data show CDR1 as SGHDT and CDR2 as YYEEEE.

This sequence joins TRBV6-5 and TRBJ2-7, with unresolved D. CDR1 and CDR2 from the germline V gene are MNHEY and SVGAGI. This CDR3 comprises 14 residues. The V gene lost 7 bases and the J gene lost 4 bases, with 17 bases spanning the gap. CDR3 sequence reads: CASTLTRGLYEQYF. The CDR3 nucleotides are TGTGCCAGCACATTGACCAGAGGCCTATACGAGCAGTACTTC.

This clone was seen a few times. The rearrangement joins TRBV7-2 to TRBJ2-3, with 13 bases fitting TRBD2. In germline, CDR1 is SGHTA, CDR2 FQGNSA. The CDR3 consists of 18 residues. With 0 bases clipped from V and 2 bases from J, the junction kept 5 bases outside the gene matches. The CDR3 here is CASSLAFTSGRVTDTQYF. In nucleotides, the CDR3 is TGTGCCAGCAGCTTAGCGTTTACTAGCGGGAGGGTCACAGATACGCAGTATTTT.